This T cell receptor beta chain was captured by sequencing in a study of cytotoxic CD8 clonotypes in ibrutinib-treated CLL. Some clones are missing from TCRdb's copy, which holds only in-frame ones; the method was immunoSEQ multiplex PCR. The data show roughly 200,000 clones, about 72% seen once. Trimming stripped 6 bases from V and 4 bases from J, with 13 bases between. The CDR3 is 14 amino acids. Germline V gene data show CDR1 as SGHAT and CDR2 as FQNNGV. The sequence came from a human donor with chronic lymphocytic leukemia. The chain has TRBV11-2 and TRBJ2-1; TRBD1 is a possible D gene (6 bases). This material consisted of PBMCs, taken after 24 months of ibrutinib treatment. The CDR3 DNA is TGTGCCAGCAGAAGGGACACAAAGTACAATGAGCAGTTCTTC. Its protein is CASRRDTKYNEQFF.